This T cell receptor beta chain was recorded in a study of blood T cell repertoires in COVID-19. Data came from immunoSEQ multiplex PCR; TCRdb stores just in-frame clones and leaves some out. Altogether around 250,000 clones are present, approximately 87% being singletons, with the ten largest covering 6.2%. The table lists this clone with a count of one. Material: peripheral blood. This receptor was identified in a man aged 60-69 years with acute or convalescent COVID-19.

In DNA form, the CDR3 reads TGCAGTGCTAGTCATAGCGGGAGGCTCACCGGGGAGCTGTTTTTT. Translated: CSASHSGRLTGELFF. The rearrangement uses TRBV20-1 and TRBJ2-2; 10 bases fit TRBD2. Germline V gene data show CDR1 as DFQATT and CDR2 as SNEGSKA (reference sequence). The CDR3 totals 15 residues. Unmatched junction bases numbered 5, after V lost 3 bases and J lost 4 bases.